This T cell receptor beta chain was identified during a study of T-cell reconstitution after alpha-beta-depleted transplantation in children. Whole-study results and caveats: After one year, T-cell counts and TCRbeta diversity mostly came from new T cells. From surviving recipient T cells and thymic progenitors came the high day-60 TCRbeta diversity observed in some patients. By about two months after transplant, alpha-beta T cells reportedly arose from several hundred graft clones that had expanded.

Using unique molecular identifiers, the investigators prepared the TCRbeta library. TCRdb reprocessed the PCR reads via MiXCR and lists one record per CDR3 protein. The repertoire has about a million distinct CDR3 sequences, roughly 31% of them found once; the top ten carry 28%. This clonotype was seen only a few times. Its antigen is currently unknown. The source is a boy younger than two who had a stem cell transplant for SCID, so the T cells may come from the graft donor. The sample here was PBMCs, mostly from graft donor cells, taken 360 days after TCRalphabeta/CD19-depleted stem cell transplant.

CDR3: CASSVKLLYNEQFF. As DNA, the CDR3 is TGTGCCAGCAGTGTCAAGCTCCTTTACAATGAGCAGTTCTTC. The chain combines TRBV12-3 or TRBV12-4 with TRBJ2-1, with D uncertain. V was cut by 5 bases and J by 4 bases, with 12 bases left in between. The CDR3 has 14 amino acids.